This T cell receptor beta chain was found in a study of chemoradiotherapy in HPV16-positive cancers. On the study more broadly: Functional T-cell assays on two HPV16-positive patients' cells defined candidate HPV-specific clones and common TCR motifs.

Germline CDR1 is SGDLS and CDR2 is YYNGEE. CDR3 length: 16 residues. Trimming at V came to 3 bases and at J to 5 bases, leaving 6 bases not matched to a gene. Study-wide findings and caveats: For HPV16-positive patients, expanding HPV-responsive T cells associated with longer recurrence-free survival. Candidate HPV-specific clones and E7-related TCR motifs grew in tumor during treatment. The functional HPV-specific definition rests on just two HPV16-positive patients.

This clone was picked up one time. Its target is unknown. Only in-frame clones appear in the TCRdb table, and some are missing; sequencing was by immunoSEQ multiplex PCR. The data contain some 30,000 clones, about 86% of them singletons. The chain joins TRBV9 to TRBJ2-1; 12 positions agree with TRBD2. The material sequenced was blood, taken from a patient who underwent chemoradiotherapy. The sequence came from a human donor with HPV-associated anogenital cancer. CDR3 region: CASSASSGGANNEQFF. In DNA, the CDR3 is TGTGCCAGCAGCGCATCTAGCGGGGGGGCTAACAATGAGCAGTTCTTC.